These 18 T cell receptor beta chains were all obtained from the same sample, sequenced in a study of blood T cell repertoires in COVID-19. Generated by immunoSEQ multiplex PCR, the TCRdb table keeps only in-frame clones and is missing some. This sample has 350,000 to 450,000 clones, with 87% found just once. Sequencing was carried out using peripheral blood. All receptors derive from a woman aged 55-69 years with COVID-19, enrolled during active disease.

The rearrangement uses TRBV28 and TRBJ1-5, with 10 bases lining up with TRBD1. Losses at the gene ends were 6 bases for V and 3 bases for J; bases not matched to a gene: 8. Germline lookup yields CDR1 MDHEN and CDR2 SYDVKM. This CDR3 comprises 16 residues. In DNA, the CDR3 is TGTGCCAGCAGGACTAGACAGGGGGCTTTCAATCAGCCCCAGCATTTT. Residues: CASRTRQGAFNQPQHF.

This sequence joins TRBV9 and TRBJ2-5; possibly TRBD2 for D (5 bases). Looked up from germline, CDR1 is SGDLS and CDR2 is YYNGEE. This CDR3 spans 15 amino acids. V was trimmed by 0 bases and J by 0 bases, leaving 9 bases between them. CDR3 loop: CASSVGGAYQETQYF. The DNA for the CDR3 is TGTGCCAGCAGCGTAGGGGGAGCGTACCAAGAGACCCAGTACTTC.

The CDR3 sequence: CASSPGKGSYNSPLHF. The CDR3 DNA sequence: TGTGCCAGCAGCCCGGGAAAGGGCTCCTATAATTCACCCCTCCACTTT. The chain links TRBV14 to TRBJ1-6; D unclear. The V end was cut by 4 bases, the J end by 0 bases, with 10 bases between. CDR1 and CDR2 (germline): SGHDN, FVKESK. The CDR3 is 16 residues long.

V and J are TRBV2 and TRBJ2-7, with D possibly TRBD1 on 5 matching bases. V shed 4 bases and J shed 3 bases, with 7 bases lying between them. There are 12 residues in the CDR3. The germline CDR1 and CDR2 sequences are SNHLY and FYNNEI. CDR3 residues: CASSVDSYEQYF. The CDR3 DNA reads TGTGCCAGCAGTGTTGACAGCTACGAGCAGTACTTC.

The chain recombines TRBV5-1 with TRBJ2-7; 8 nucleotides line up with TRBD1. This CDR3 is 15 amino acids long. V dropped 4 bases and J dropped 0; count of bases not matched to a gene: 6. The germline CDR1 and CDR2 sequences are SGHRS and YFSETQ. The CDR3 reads CASSKGQASSYEQYF. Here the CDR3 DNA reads TGCGCCAGCAGCAAGGGACAGGCTAGCTCCTACGAGCAGTACTTC.

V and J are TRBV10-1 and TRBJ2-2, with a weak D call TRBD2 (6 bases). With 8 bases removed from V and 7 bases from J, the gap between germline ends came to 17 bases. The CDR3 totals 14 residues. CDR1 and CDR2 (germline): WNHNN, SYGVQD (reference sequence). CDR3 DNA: TGCGCCAGCGTCGTGCCTAGCGATCACGGGGAGCTGTTTTTT. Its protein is CASVVPSDHGELFF.

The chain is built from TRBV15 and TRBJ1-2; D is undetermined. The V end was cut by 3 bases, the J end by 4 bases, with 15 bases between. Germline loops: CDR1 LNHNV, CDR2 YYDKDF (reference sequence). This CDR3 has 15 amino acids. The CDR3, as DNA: TGTGCCACCAGCAGGGGCGGGGAGGAGAGCTATGGCTACACCTTC. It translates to CATSRGGEESYGYTF.

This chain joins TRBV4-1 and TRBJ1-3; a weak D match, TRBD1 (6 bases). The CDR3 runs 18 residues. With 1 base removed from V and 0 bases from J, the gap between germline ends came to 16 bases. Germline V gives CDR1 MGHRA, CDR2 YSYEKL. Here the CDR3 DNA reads TGCGCCAGCAGCCAAGGGACTGGCGGGGGCATCTCTGGAAACACCATATATTTT. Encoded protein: CASSQGTGGGISGNTIYF.

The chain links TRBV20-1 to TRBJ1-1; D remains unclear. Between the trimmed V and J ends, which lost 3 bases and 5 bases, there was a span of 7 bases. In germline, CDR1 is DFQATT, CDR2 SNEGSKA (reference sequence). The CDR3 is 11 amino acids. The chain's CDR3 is CSASAGTEAFF. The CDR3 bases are TGCAGTGCTAGCGCGGGTACTGAAGCTTTCTTT.

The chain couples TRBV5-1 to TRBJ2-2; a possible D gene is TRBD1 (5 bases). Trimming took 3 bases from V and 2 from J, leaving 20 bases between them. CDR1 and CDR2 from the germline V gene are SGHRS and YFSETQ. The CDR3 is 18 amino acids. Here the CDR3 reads CASSSLTLGQINTGELFF. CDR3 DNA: TGCGCCAGCAGCTCCTTAACCTTGGGGCAGATCAACACCGGGGAGCTGTTTTTT.

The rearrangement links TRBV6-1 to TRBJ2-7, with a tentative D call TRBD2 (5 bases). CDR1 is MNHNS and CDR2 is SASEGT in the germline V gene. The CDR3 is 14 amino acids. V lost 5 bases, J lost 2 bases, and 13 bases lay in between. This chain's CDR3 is CASSLGLRTYEQYF. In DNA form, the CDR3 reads TGTGCCAGCAGTTTAGGACTGCGAACCTACGAGCAGTACTTC.

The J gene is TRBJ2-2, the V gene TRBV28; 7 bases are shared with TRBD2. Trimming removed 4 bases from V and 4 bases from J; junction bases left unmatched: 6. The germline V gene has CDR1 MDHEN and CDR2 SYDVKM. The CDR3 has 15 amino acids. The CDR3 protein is CASSSGGSVTGELFF. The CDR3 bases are TGTGCCAGCAGTTCCGGGGGGTCGGTCACCGGGGAGCTGTTTTTT.

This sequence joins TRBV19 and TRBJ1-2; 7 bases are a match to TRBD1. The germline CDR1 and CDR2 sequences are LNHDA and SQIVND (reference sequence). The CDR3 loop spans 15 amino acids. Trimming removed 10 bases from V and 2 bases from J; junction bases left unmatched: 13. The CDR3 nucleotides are TGTGCCACCGGGGGCATGGGACAGCAAAACTATGGCTACACCTTC. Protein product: CATGGMGQQNYGYTF.

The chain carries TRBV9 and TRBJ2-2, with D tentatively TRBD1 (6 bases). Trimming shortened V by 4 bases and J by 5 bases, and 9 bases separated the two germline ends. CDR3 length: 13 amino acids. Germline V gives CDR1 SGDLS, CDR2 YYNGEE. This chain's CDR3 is CASSTQGTGELFF. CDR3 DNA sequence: TGTGCCAGCAGCACGCAGGGGACCGGGGAGCTGTTTTTT.

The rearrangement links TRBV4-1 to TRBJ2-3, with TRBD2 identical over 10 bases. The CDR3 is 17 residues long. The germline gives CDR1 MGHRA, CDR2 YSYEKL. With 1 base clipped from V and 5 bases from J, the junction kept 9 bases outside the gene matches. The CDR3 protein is CASSQVARTSGLDTQYF. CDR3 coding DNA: TGCGCCAGCAGCCAAGTCGCAAGGACTAGCGGACTAGATACGCAGTATTTT.

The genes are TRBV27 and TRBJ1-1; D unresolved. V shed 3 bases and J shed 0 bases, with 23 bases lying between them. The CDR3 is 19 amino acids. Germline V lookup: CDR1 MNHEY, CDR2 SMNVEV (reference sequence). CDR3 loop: CASSLAPIQRKLMNTEAFF. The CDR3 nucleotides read TGTGCCAGCAGTTTGGCCCCGATACAGAGAAAGTTAATGAACACTGAAGCTTTCTTT.

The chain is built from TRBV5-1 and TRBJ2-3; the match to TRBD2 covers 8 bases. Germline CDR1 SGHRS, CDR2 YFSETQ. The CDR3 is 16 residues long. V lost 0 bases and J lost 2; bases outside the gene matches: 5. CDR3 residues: CASSLGGGGPTDTQYF. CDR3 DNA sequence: TGCGCCAGCAGCTTGGGCGGCGGGGGGCCCACAGATACGCAGTATTTT.

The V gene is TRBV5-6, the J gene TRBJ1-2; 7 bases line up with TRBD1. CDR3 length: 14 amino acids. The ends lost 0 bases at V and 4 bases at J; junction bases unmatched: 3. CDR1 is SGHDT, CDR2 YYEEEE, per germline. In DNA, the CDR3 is TGTGCCAGCAGCTTGGACGAGGGGGCCTATGGCTACACCTTC. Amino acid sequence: CASSLDEGAYGYTF.